This TCR beta chain was observed in a study of shared clonotypes between healthy human individuals. V shed 6 bases and J 1 base; nucleotides not matched to a gene: 3. The germline gives CDR1 KGHSH, CDR2 LQKENI. The CDR3 is 14 residues long. Clones were sequenced by immunoSEQ multiplex PCR, and TCRdb holds only the in-frame ones, with some missing. The sample has around 480,000 clones, about 79% seen once. This clone turned up a few times. The sample comprised PBMCs. V and J are TRBV18 and TRBJ1-1; 9 bases fit TRBD1. The clonotype originates from a woman in her 40s in good health. Some clones in this sample may be carry-over from other donors' samples. CDR3 loop: CASSDRGRNTEAFF. For the CDR3, the DNA is TGTGCCAGCTCGGACAGGGGACGGAACACTGAAGCTTTCTTT.